This T cell receptor beta chain was documented in a study of T cell repertoires in cytomegalovirus infection. Study background: Recently identified HLA-C-restricted and well-studied HLA-B-restricted CMV epitopes were used. It can be stated that public TCR beta signatures indicated CMV infection as well as a matching HLA type.

The V gene end was trimmed by 4 bases and the J gene end by 1 base; junction bases not matched to a gene: 7. Looked up from germline, CDR1 is DFQATT and CDR2 is SNEGSKA (reference sequence). The CDR3 contains 15 residues. MiXCR was run by TCRdb on the reads, yielding one entry per CDR3 protein. The repertoire holds roughly 730,000 distinct CDR3 sequences, with 30% to 35% as singletons. A remark on this clonotype: Its antigen is as yet unknown.

Overall study results and limits: Ex vivo responses were dominated by HLA-C-restricted CMV-specific TCR beta clonotypes. Frequencies of public TCR beta families were cumulated, and this identified carriers of CMV plus the relevant HLA.

The chain is built from TRBV20-1 and TRBJ1-1; 9 bases are shared with TRBD1. This sequence originates from a human donor in good health (CMV status not recorded). Some clones in this sample may be carry-over from other donors' samples. Material: cultured PBMCs, obtained from culture after CMV antigen stimulation. The CDR3 DNA reads TGCAGTGCTACCACTGGACAGGGGCCGAACACTGAAGCTTTCTTT. This gives the protein CSATTGQGPNTEAFF.